The rows below give T cell receptor beta chains drawn from one sample of a study of Ad26.COV2.S vaccination and SARS-CoV-2 variants. TCRdb's table, derived via immunoSEQ multiplex PCR, lists solely in-frame clones and lacks some. This sample has around 370,000 clones, with around 84% found just once. This material consisted of peripheral blood, taken in a trial of Ad26.COV2.S vaccine versus placebo. The receptors here all came from a person aged 18-65 years who received the Ad26.COV2.S COVID-19 vaccine or a placebo. Each CDR3 is given with its conserved first and last residue. Fields, in order: V gene, J gene, D gene, clone size, CDR3 protein, CDR3 DNA. A D gene is named only where the DNA matches it firmly. A clone size is listed for some rows: how often the clone was seen (once, few, many), or a class if it is expanded.

TRBV5-1	TRBJ2-1	TRBD2	-	CASSSSGSGSYNEQFF	TGCGCCAGCAGCTCCAGCGGGAGCGGTTCCTACAATGAGCAGTTCTTC
TRBV2	TRBJ2-1	-	once	CASSESGLSTGIGQFF	TGTGCCAGCAGTGAATCGGGTCTCTCAACAGGGATCGGGCAGTTCTTC
TRBV3-1/TRBV3-2	TRBJ1-1	-	-	CASSQRSMLAFF	TGTGCCAGCAGCCAACGGTCGATGTTGGCTTTCTTT
TRBV5-5	TRBJ1-6	-	-	CASSLAYGNDNNSPLHF	TGTGCCAGCAGCTTGGCCTACGGAAACGACAATAATTCACCCCTCCACTTT
TRBV6-6	TRBJ2-7	-	-	CASSYGQDSISYEQYF	TGTGCCAGCAGTTACGGTCAGGACTCGATATCATACGAGCAGTACTTC
TRBV2	TRBJ2-4	-	-	CASSEGGAADIQYF	TGTGCCAGCAGTGAAGGGGGGGCAGCGGACATTCAGTACTTC
TRBV29-1	TRBJ1-2	-	-	CSVMIDYGYTF	TGCAGCGTAATGATAGACTATGGCTACACCTTC
TRBV7-9	TRBJ2-7	-	once	CASSLGGELTYEQYF	TGTGCCAGCAGCTTAGGCGGGGAGCTGACCTACGAGCAGTACTTC
TRBV4-3	TRBJ2-7	TRBD1	-	CASSQESGQGYEQYF	TGCGCCAGCAGCCAAGAATCAGGACAGGGTTACGAGCAGTACTTC
TRBV24-1	TRBJ2-5	TRBD2	-	CATSDWLAGVETQYF	TGTGCCACCAGTGATTGGCTAGCGGGAGTTGAGACCCAGTACTTC
TRBV4-1	TRBJ2-3	-	-	CASSPSQTDTDTQYF	TGCGCCAGCAGCCCCTCTCAGACAGATACAGATACGCAGTATTTT
TRBV6-4	TRBJ2-5	-	-	CASSDRGSQETQYF	TGTGCCAGCAGTGACAGGGGGAGTCAAGAGACCCAGTACTTC
TRBV6-6	TRBJ2-3	-	-	CASTPGPRLGTQYF	TGTGCCAGCACTCCGGGGCCCCGCTTAGGAACGCAGTATTTT
TRBV6-6	TRBJ1-2	TRBD1	-	CASSKGQGFGYTF	TGTGCCAGCAGCAAAGGACAGGGGTTTGGCTACACCTTC
TRBV2	TRBJ2-7	-	few	CASSEQQYYEQYF	TGTGCCAGCAGTGAACAACAGTACTACGAGCAGTACTTC
TRBV11-2	TRBJ2-7	-	-	CASSSLPGIDEQYF	TGTGCCAGCAGCTCCCTCCCCGGAATTGACGAGCAGTACTTC
TRBV29-1	TRBJ2-2	TRBD2	-	CSVEDLAGRTGELFF	TGCAGCGTTGAAGATTTAGCGGGTCGGACCGGGGAGCTGTTTTTT
TRBV2	TRBJ1-5	TRBD1	-	CASSPDRGGNQPQHF	TGTGCCAGCAGCCCGGACAGGGGTGGCAATCAGCCCCAGCATTTT
TRBV7-9	TRBJ1-5	TRBD1	-	CASSLTTGGKGPQHF	TGTGCCAGCAGCTTAACGACAGGGGGAAAAGGGCCCCAGCATTTT
TRBV5-5	TRBJ2-4	-	-	CASSLVGPQYF	TGTGCCAGCAGCTTGGTGGGACCCCAGTACTTC
TRBV4-1	TRBJ2-1	-	-	CASSNLDNEQFF	TGCGCCAGCAGCAATCTGGACAATGAGCAGTTCTTC
TRBV4-3	TRBJ2-7	-	-	CASSQDRSEGASEQYF	TGCGCCAGCAGCCAAGACCGTTCGGAGGGGGCTAGCGAGCAGTACTTC
TRBV5-1	TRBJ2-7	-	few	CASSWGDYEQYF	TGCGCCAGCAGCTGGGGGGATTACGAGCAGTACTTC
TRBV29-1	TRBJ2-5	TRBD1	-	CSVGTRDRQRETQYF	TGCAGCGTGGGAACACGGGACAGACAAAGGGAGACCCAGTACTTC
TRBV28	TRBJ2-2	-	-	CASSPATVGWTGELFF	TGTGCCAGCAGCCCAGCGACAGTAGGGTGGACCGGGGAGCTGTTTTTT
TRBV11-2	TRBJ1-5	-	-	CASSFRSNQPQHF	TGTGCCAGCAGCTTCCGTAGCAATCAGCCCCAGCATTTT
TRBV6-2/TRBV6-3	TRBJ2-5	-	once	CASSYTGMKETQYF	TGTGCCAGCAGTTATACGGGGATGAAAGAGACCCAGTACTTC
TRBV30	TRBJ2-1	TRBD2	-	CAWSVIAGGNNEQFF	TGTGCCTGGAGTGTAATAGCGGGGGGCAATAATGAGCAGTTCTTC
TRBV5-4	TRBJ2-2	-	-	CASRGSPNTGELFF	TGTGCCAGCAGGGGTAGTCCCAACACCGGGGAGCTGTTTTTT
TRBV2	TRBJ2-4	-	-	CASRTGENIQYF	TGTGCCAGCAGGACAGGAGAAAACATTCAGTACTTC
TRBV5-6	TRBJ2-7	-	-	CASSLGRGYSYEQYF	TGTGCCAGCAGCTTGGGTCGGGGATACTCCTACGAGCAGTACTTC
TRBV27	TRBJ2-7	TRBD2	-	CASRTSSGDNYEQYF	TGTGCCAGCAGAACCTCTAGCGGGGACAACTACGAGCAGTACTTC
TRBV15	TRBJ2-1	-	-	CATSRDRGSYNEQFF	TGTGCCACCAGCAGAGATCGGGGCAGCTACAATGAGCAGTTCTTC
TRBV27	TRBJ1-3	-	-	CASSLSWSSGNTIYF	TGTGCCAGCAGTTTATCGTGGAGCTCTGGAAACACCATATATTTT
TRBV4-2	TRBJ2-1	TRBD2	-	CASTRSSSGSSYNEQFF	TGTGCCAGCACCCGGTCATCTAGCGGGAGCTCCTACAATGAGCAGTTCTTC
TRBV4-3	TRBJ1-4	TRBD1	-	CASSQEQGAGEKLFF	TGCGCCAGCAGCCAAGAACAGGGGGCCGGTGAAAAACTGTTTTTT
TRBV6-2/TRBV6-3	TRBJ1-5	-	few	CASTPSYSNQPQHF	TGTGCCAGCACCCCATCCTATAGCAATCAGCCCCAGCATTTT
TRBV5-1	TRBJ1-4	-	-	CASSFGSREKLFF	TGCGCCAGCAGCTTTGGCTCTCGGGAGAAACTGTTTTTT
TRBV7-9	TRBJ1-4	TRBD1	-	CASSLAGRQGGEKLFF	TGTGCCAGCAGCTTAGCGGGGCGACAGGGAGGAGAAAAACTGTTTTTT